This TCR beta chain is drawn from a study of human T cells and chemical hapten exposure. Looking at the study overall: Slight volume differences across pooled libraries mainly accounted for varying per-sample TCR yields. Findings and limits, study-wide: Significantly greater numbers of large CDR3 similarity clusters came from expanded TCRs than from controls.

Described time point: pre-sensitization, week 0. Treatment specified: therapeutic diphenylcyclopropenone sensitization with weekly scalp DPC. Blood draws came first, before each patch test. V lost 3 bases to trimming and J lost 3 bases; unmatched junction nucleotides: 11. The V gene's germline CDR1 is SGHVS and CDR2 FQNEAQ. This CDR3 has 17 amino acids. MiXCR, applied by TCRdb to the RACE reads, yields one record per CDR3 protein. The sample has 300,000 to 450,000 distinct CDR3 sequences; around 5.5% are singletons. This clonotype was counted ten times or more. What it recognizes is unknown. This chain joins TRBV7-8 and TRBJ2-3; 8 bases line up with TRBD2. The clonotype comes from a woman aged 50 to 60 with alopecia areata. Some clones in this sample may be carry-over from other donors' samples. Specimen: whole blood, collected in connection with sensitization to the hapten diphenylcyclopropenone (DPC). In DNA form, the CDR3 reads TGTGCCAGCAGCTTCGATTTTGGGACTAGGTTTACAGATACGCAGTATTTT. Its translation: CASSFDFGTRFTDTQYF. The variable domain in full, with the rest retrieved from reference TRBV7-8 and TRBJ2-3, is GAGVSQSPRYKVAKRGQDVALRCDPISGHVSLFWYQQALGQGPEFLTYFQNEAQLDKSGLPSDRFFAERPEGSVSTLKIQRTQQEDSAVYLCASSFDFGTRFTDTQYFGPGTRLTVL.